The next 20 T cell receptor beta chains were all read from a single sample in a study of blood T cells in healthy people across ages. The authors ran a second PCR of about 7 to 11 cycles using a sample-barcoded 5' primer and a J-beta primer mix. TCRdb redid the calling of the 5' RACE reads with MiXCR, one entry per CDR3 protein. The sample lists about 640,000 distinct CDR3 sequences; under 65% were seen once. The material sequenced was blood. These receptor sequences come from a man in his sixties in good health.

This chain links TRBV7-2 with TRBJ2-7; tentatively, D is TRBD2 (5 bases). Per germline, CDR1 SGHTA and CDR2 FQGNSA. V was clipped by 1 base and J by 12 bases, with 19 bases between them. The CDR3 extends over 14 amino acids. CDR3 amino acids: CASSLGTITSVRYF. The CDR3 nucleotides are TGTGCCAGCAGCTTAGGTACCATTACTAGTGTTCGGTACTTC.

The chain has TRBV9 and TRBJ1-6; D is perhaps TRBD1 (5 bases). CDR1 and CDR2 from the germline V gene are SGDLS and YYNGEE. This CDR3 comprises 17 residues. The V and J ends lost 4 bases and 9 bases respectively, with 23 bases between them. DNA of the CDR3: TGTGCCAGCAGCCCGTACCTACCGGGACGCGGGGGTTCACCCCTCCACTTT. Translation: CASSPYLPGRGGSPLHF.

The rearrangement links TRBV6-6 to TRBJ2-3, with TRBD1 matching 10 bases. The CDR3 covers 15 residues. Germline CDR1 is MNHNY and CDR2 is SVGAGI (reference sequence). The V segment lost 6 bases and the J segment 2 bases; nucleotides outside the gene matches: 5. The CDR3 reads CASSRTGGFTDTQYF. CDR3 nucleotide sequence: TGTGCCAGCAGCAGGACAGGGGGGTTCACAGATACGCAGTATTTT.

The chain is built from TRBV7-2 and TRBJ2-5; D may be TRBD2 (6 bases). The V end was cut by 1 base, the J end by 9 bases, with 15 bases between. This CDR3 is built from 14 residues. CDR1 is SGHTA, CDR2 FQGNSA, per germline. This CDR3 is CASSLEGLMIAQYF. The CDR3, as DNA: TGTGCCAGCAGCTTAGAGGGACTCATGATAGCCCAGTACTTC.

This clonotype turned up a few times. The rearrangement links TRBV12-3 or TRBV12-4 to TRBJ2-5; perhaps TRBD2 as D (5 bases). The DNA end lines up better with TRBJ2-7; the J call may be wrong. This CDR3 is 15 amino acids long. CDR3 nucleotides: TGTGCCAGCAGTTTCCCCCAAGGCGGTCGGGGCGAGCAGTACTTC. It yields the protein CASSFPQGGRGEQYF.

This clonotype has only a few counts. The chain links TRBV21-1 to TRBJ2-7. TRBV21-1 is labeled a pseudogene. CDR3 length equals 12 residues. This CDR3 is CASSKRGYEQYF. The CDR3 DNA reads TGTGCCAGCAGCAAACGTGGGTACGAGCAGTACTTC.

The chain is built from TRBV10-3 and TRBJ2-2; TRBD1 might be the D (5 bases). V dropped 6 bases and J dropped 2 bases, with 10 bases sitting between them. This CDR3 comprises 14 residues. Germline V gives CDR1 ENHRY, CDR2 SYGVKD. The CDR3 DNA sequence: TGTGCCATCAGCCCCGACAGCAACACCGGGGAGCTGTTTTTT. Translated: CAISPDSNTGELFF.

This clonotype was seen a handful of times. The rearrangement uses TRBV28 and TRBJ2-5; 9 bases line up with TRBD1. This CDR3 spans 12 amino acids. Germline V gene lookup returns CDR1 MDHEN and CDR2 SYDVKM. V lost 9 bases, J lost 4 bases, and 3 bases stayed unmatched. CDR3 nucleotides: TGTGCCAGTAGACAGGGGGGAGAGACCCAGTACTTC. It encodes CASRQGGETQYF.

This clonotype occurred once. The chain joins TRBV5-5 to TRBJ2-3; 8 bases fit TRBD1. The length of the CDR3 is 13 residues. In germline, CDR1 is SGHKS, CDR2 YYEKEE (reference sequence). Germline trimming cut 4 bases from V and 5 bases from J; bases unmatched to any gene: 3. CDR3 residues: CASSGGTGDTQYF. The CDR3 nucleotides are TGTGCCAGCAGCGGGGGGACAGGAGATACGCAGTATTTT.

This clonotype was detected once. The J gene is TRBJ2-1, the V gene TRBV20-1; TRBD2 matches at 9 bases. This CDR3 has 15 amino acids. V trimming: 2 bases; J trimming: 4 bases; junction bases outside the gene matches: 6. CDR1 is DFQATT and CDR2 is SNEGSKA in the germline V gene (reference sequence). CDR3 in DNA: TGCAGTGCTAGACACGCGGGGGGGCAATACAATGAGCAGTTCTTC. Encoded protein: CSARHAGGQYNEQFF.

This clonotype was seen more than once but under ten times. The V call is TRBV9, the J call TRBJ2-5; D gene ambiguous. Germline CDR1 reads SGDLS; CDR2 reads YYNGEE. The CDR3 loop spans 13 amino acids. The ends were cut back, 2 bases at V and 0 bases at J, with 5 bases in the middle. The CDR3 region is CASSVFNQETQYF. The CDR3 DNA sequence: TGTGCCAGCAGCGTTTTTAACCAAGAGACCCAGTACTTC.

The chain has TRBV2 and TRBJ2-4, with a possible D match to TRBD1 (6 bases). Near its end, the DNA agrees better with TRBJ2-7, so the J call may be wrong. Looked up from germline, CDR1 is SNHLY and CDR2 is FYNNEI. This CDR3 spans 13 amino acids. CDR3 region: CASSERQVYEQYF. The CDR3 coding sequence is TGTGCCAGCAGTGAAAGACAGGTTTACGAGCAGTACTTC.

The rearrangement links TRBV12-3 or TRBV12-4 to TRBJ2-5; D might be TRBD1 (5 bases). This CDR3 comprises 14 residues. Deletions cut 3 bases from V and 5 bases from J, with 13 bases between. The CDR3 nucleotides read TGTGCCAGCAGTTTCGTAGGGGTTAGTGAGACCCAGTACTTC. This encodes CASSFVGVSETQYF.

This clonotype appeared a few times. This rearrangement joins TRBV2 to TRBJ2-1; maybe TRBD2 (5 bases). The CDR3 is 13 amino acids. Between the trimmed V and J ends, which lost 3 bases and 5 bases, there was a span of 8 bases. Germline CDR1 and CDR2: SNHLY and FYNNEI. The DNA for the CDR3 is TGTGCCAGCAGTGAGCAGCGGAACAATGAGCAGTTCTTC. As protein: CASSEQRNNEQFF.

This chain links TRBV2 with TRBJ2-7, with D maybe TRBD2 (6 bases). The J call may be in error: the DNA end matches TRBJ2-5 better. The CDR3 has 15 residues. Germline CDR1 reads SNHLY; CDR2 reads FYNNEI. CDR3 bases: TGTGCCAGCAGTGAACTGGACTACCGTGGAGAGACCCAGTACTTC. Residues: CASSELDYRGETQYF.

This clonotype showed up just once. CDR3 nucleotide sequence: TGTGCCAGCAGCCCCTCAGCGGGGTTTATTCAGGAGCAGTACTTC. This encodes CASSPSAGFIQEQYF. The chain employs TRBV28 and TRBJ2-7, with TRBD2 identical over 7 bases. V was clipped by 6 bases and J by 7 bases; unmatched bases: 15. This CDR3 has 15 residues. CDR1 is MDHEN and CDR2 is SYDVKM in the germline V gene.

The chain carries TRBV18 and TRBJ1-2; 10 bases are shared with TRBD1. CDR3 length equals 14 residues. Germline V CDR1 and CDR2: KGHSH, LQKENI. V lost 2 bases and J lost 6; bases outside the gene matches: 3. The CDR3 DNA sequence: TGTGCCAGCTCACCATCCGGGACAGGGGATGGCTACACCTTC. Translating gives CASSPSGTGDGYTF.

This clonotype has a handful of counts. This chain's CDR3 is CASSFQYTEAFF. The CDR3 nucleotides are TGTGCCAGCAGTTTCCAGTACACTGAAGCTTTCTTT. The genes are TRBV28 and TRBJ1-1, with unresolved D. V dropped 3 bases and J dropped 3 bases, with 5 bases sitting between them. The CDR3 length is 12 residues. Per the germline V gene, CDR1 is MDHEN and CDR2 is SYDVKM.

The chain uses TRBV4-1 and TRBJ2-3; TRBD2 agrees at 9 bases. Germline trimming cut 1 base from V and 6 bases from J; bases unmatched to any gene: 11. The CDR3 covers 17 residues. CDR1 and CDR2 (germline): MGHRA, YSYEKL. The CDR3 coding sequence is TGCGCCAGCAGCCAAGCTTCCCGACTAGCGGCGGAGGATACGCAGTATTTT. Its translation is CASSQASRLAAEDTQYF.

The J gene is TRBJ1-4, the V gene TRBV15; D gene ambiguous. Germline V gene data show CDR1 as LNHNV and CDR2 as YYDKDF (reference sequence). The CDR3 is made up of 15 amino acids. V shed 0 bases and J shed 7 bases, with 12 bases lying between them. For the CDR3, the DNA is TGTGCCACCAGCAGAGATCGGGTGGCGGCTGAAAAACTGTTTTTT. This gives the protein CATSRDRVAAEKLFF. Combining the CDR3 with reference TRBV15 and TRBJ1-4 gives the whole variable domain DAMVIQNPRYQVTQFGKPVTLSCSQTLNHNVMYWYQQKSSQAPKLLFHYYDKDFNNEADTPDNFQSRRPNTSFCFLDIRSPGLGDTAMYLCATSRDRVAAEKLFFGSGTQLSVL.